The rows below give T cell receptor beta chains drawn from one sample of a study of T cell responses to AZD1222 COVID-19 vaccine. Sequencing was performed with immunoSEQ multiplex PCR; in TCRdb, only in-frame clones are kept and a portion is missing. Of about 75,000 clones in the sample, 70% to 90% were seen once. Sequenced here: peripheral blood, sampled 28 days after the second dose of the MenACWY control vaccine. The receptor set was obtained from an adult who received the MenACWY meningococcal vaccine as a control. The CDR3 runs from the conserved cysteine through the conserved F or W. The D gene is left open where the match is weak. Clone size is not always given. Where it is, it says once, few, many or a class for expanded clones.

j_call clone_size v_call d_call cdr3_length cdr3_nt cdr3_aa
TRBJ1-1 - TRBV19 - 13 TGTGCCAGTAGTATAGATATGGTTACTGAAGCTTTCTTT CASSIDMVTEAFF
TRBJ1-2 once TRBV4-3 - 15 TGCGCCAGCAGCCAAGAAGGGGGTAGTAACTATGGCTACACCTTC CASSQEGGSNYGYTF
TRBJ2-7 - TRBV19 - 15 TGTGCCAGTAGCACGTTGGTGAGTCAGGTATACGAGCAGTACTTC CASSTLVSQVYEQYF
TRBJ1-4 - TRBV6-5 TRBD1 14 TGTGCCAGCAGTCCACGGGACAGCCTAGAAAAACTGTTTTTT CASSPRDSLEKLFF
TRBJ2-7 - TRBV12-3/TRBV12-4 TRBD1 12 TGTGCCAGCAGCAACGAGGGGGCCGAGCAGTACTTC CASSNEGAEQYF
TRBJ1-1 many TRBV4-2 - 15 TGTGCCAGCAGCCAAGAGGTAGGGCTTCCAACTGAAGCTTTCTTT CASSQEVGLPTEAFF
TRBJ1-5 - TRBV4-2 TRBD1 16 TGTGCCAGCAGCCCCCGGCTCGGACAGGACAATCAGCCCCAGCATTTT CASSPRLGQDNQPQHF
TRBJ2-4 few TRBV5-8 - 14 TGTGCCAGCAGCTTTCTGAAGATCAAAAACATTCAGTACTTC CASSFLKIKNIQYF
TRBJ2-7 - TRBV10-2 - 13 TGCGCCAGCAAAGAGACAGGTTACTACGAGCAGTACTTC CASKETGYYEQYF
TRBJ1-2 - TRBV27 TRBD1 15 TGTGCCAGCAGTCGAACCCCGGGACAGGGGGATGGCTACACCTTC CASSRTPGQGDGYTF
TRBJ1-1 - TRBV10-3 TRBD1 14 TGTGCCATCAGTGTAGAGGGGGCGGGGACTGAAGCTTTCTTT CAISVEGAGTEAFF
TRBJ1-2 - TRBV7-2 TRBD1 15 TGTGCCAGCAGCATACCGGGACAGGATTTCTATGGCTACACCTTC CASSIPGQDFYGYTF
TRBJ1-5 - TRBV6-1 - 15 TGTGCCAGCAGTGAAATCTGGGGAATGGGGCAGCCCCAGCATTTT CASSEIWGMGQPQHF
TRBJ2-1 - TRBV5-1 - 15 TGCGCCAGCAGCCCGGACAGCTCCACCGACGGTGAGCAGTTCTTC CASSPDSSTDGEQFF
TRBJ1-2 - TRBV28 - 15 TGTGCCAGCAGCCGTTTAAGAGACATTAACTATGGCTACACCTTC CASSRLRDINYGYTF